The present entry profiles one T cell receptor beta chain with its context. Its antigen specificity is not known. It has no much larger one-base neighbor in the sample; base qualities were not kept. To demonstrate the VDJtools post-analysis software, TCR beta repertoires were profiled from the peripheral blood of some 12 young patients with multiple sclerosis. Multiple sclerosis patients were children and adolescents aged about 6 to 16 years. Libraries were built with PCR. The instrument was an Illumina HiSeq 2500. Unique molecular identifiers were incorporated into TCR beta cDNA libraries to reduce PCR and sequencing biases. Per 1 to 10 million input T cells, roughly 500,000 cDNA molecules were obtained, such that each molecule approximated one T cell. The patient libraries were prepared and sequenced with the same protocol used for the earlier healthy control dataset. Samples belonging to the same batch were prepared together, multiplexed and sequenced on a shared HiSeq lane. Processing in the source paper ran as follows. MIGEC handled the raw barcoded reads, throwing out single-read molecular identifier groups before consensus assembly and CDR3 extraction. VDJtools was used for post-analysis of the clonotype tables, and diversity was normalized by down-sampling every dataset to the size of the smallest sample. To correct batch-related cross-sample contamination, repertoire overlap clustering matched CDR3 amino acid sequences but not nucleotide sequences. TCRdb trimmed public reads at Q25 via fastp, called clones via MiXCR and kept in-frame beta chains. Each entry is one CDR3 protein sequence, shown with its most common DNA and genes. TCRdb's processing, not the study's, gives the V and J calls here. Recorded for this sample are some 800,000 distinct CDR3 sequences; more than 45% of them occurred a single time. Together, the top ten hold roughly 5.2% of the sample.

The sample belongs to a study of post-analysis software for immune sequencing data (dated by TCRdb to between 2015 and 2016). Background on the whole study: Relapsing-remitting, secondary progressive and progressive-relapsing multiple sclerosis were recorded as disease courses, and subtype annotation was lacking for some patients. The patient repertoires were compared against fewer than twelve previously published healthy control repertoires obtained from donors aged about 6 to 28 years. A subset of samples was prepared in parallel using single-end sample barcoding, then pooled and co-amplified after Illumina adapter ligation. Findings and caveats that apply to the study as a whole: Strong co-clustering of samples prepared in the same batch was shown by direct clustering with F measure, prompting a batch-effect correction. Significantly higher frequencies in patients than in controls were found for about five TRBV segments, including TRBV5-6, TRBV5-1 and TRBV20-1. The multiple sclerosis patient group was slightly younger than the control group. Compared with controls, multiple sclerosis patients had significantly lower normalized Chao1 diversity, a finding suggesting substantial peripheral T-cell clonal expansion.

The CDR3, from cysteine to phenylalanine, totals 15 residues. Just the 45-base CDR3 DNA is kept, in frame starting at base 1. CDR1 is given as KGHDR and CDR2 as SFDVKD, both from the germline V gene. Relative to germline, V is missing 4 bases and J is missing 3 bases, with 5 bases of the junction outside any gene match. The sequence was collected from a girl aged 5-17 years with multiple sclerosis. The sequenced sample consisted of blood. The chain couples TRBV24-1 to TRBJ2-5; the central 9 bases match TRBD1. The CDR3 sequence is CATSDETGGEETQYF. The DNA is as follows: TGTGCCACCAGTGACGAGACAGGGGGTGAAGAGACCCAGTACTTC.